This TCR beta chain was sequenced in a study of T-cell reconstitution after alpha-beta-depleted transplantation in children. This sample's TCRbeta library carried unique molecular identifier barcodes. TCRdb ran MiXCR on the PCR reads and lists one entry per CDR3 protein. The data contain about 580,000 distinct CDR3 sequences, more than 20% of them seen just once; the ten biggest clones take up about 14%. Study-wide findings and caveats: Counts and diversity of T cells one year after transplant came mostly from newly produced T cells. There were reportedly several hundred expanded graft clones from which alpha-beta T cells came about two months after transplant.

As for this clonotype: As yet, its antigen is unknown.

This CDR3 is built from 15 residues. Germline V CDR1 and CDR2: SGHRS, YFSETQ. Trimming pared 2 bases from V and 0 bases from J, leaving 10 bases between. This sample comprised PBMCs, mostly from graft donor cells, obtained 360 days after TCRalphabeta/CD19-depleted stem cell transplant. This sequence was found in a boy younger than two who had a stem cell transplant for acute myeloid leukemia, so the T cells may come from the graft donor. The chain uses TRBV5-1 and TRBJ2-3; tentatively, D is TRBD2 (5 bases). The CDR3 here is CASSLRAASTDTQYF. CDR3 DNA sequence: TGCGCCAGCAGCTTACGAGCGGCAAGCACAGATACGCAGTATTTT. Full variable domain (missing parts from reference TRBV5-1 and TRBJ2-3): KAGVTQTPRYLIKTRGQQVTLSCSPISGHRSVSWYQQTPGQGLQFLFEYFSETQRNKGNFPGRFSGRQFSNSRSEMNVSTLELGDSALYLCASSLRAASTDTQYFGPGTRLTVL.